The present T cell receptor (beta chain) was sequenced within a study of T cell repertoires in cytomegalovirus infection. The CDR3 has 14 amino acids. V lost 6 bases, J lost 6 bases, and 7 bases stayed unmatched. Germline V gives CDR1 MNHNY, CDR2 SVGAGI (reference sequence). Each CDR3 protein is one row after TCRdb ran MiXCR on the reads. The sample holds about 200,000 distinct CDR3 sequences; roughly 9% are singletons and the top ten take about 5%. This clonotype was recorded at least ten times. The antigen is not known. Whole-study findings and limits: Dominant in the ex vivo response were TCR beta clonotypes restricted by HLA-C and specific for CMV.

This receptor was identified in a human donor in good health (CMV status not recorded). Some clones in this sample may be carry-over from other donors' samples. Sequenced sample: PBMCs. The V call is TRBV6-6, the J call TRBJ2-3; 9 bases agree with TRBD2. The CDR3 DNA reads TGTGCCAGCAGGACGCGGGGGGGCCAGGATACGCAGTATTTT. This encodes CASRTRGGQDTQYF.